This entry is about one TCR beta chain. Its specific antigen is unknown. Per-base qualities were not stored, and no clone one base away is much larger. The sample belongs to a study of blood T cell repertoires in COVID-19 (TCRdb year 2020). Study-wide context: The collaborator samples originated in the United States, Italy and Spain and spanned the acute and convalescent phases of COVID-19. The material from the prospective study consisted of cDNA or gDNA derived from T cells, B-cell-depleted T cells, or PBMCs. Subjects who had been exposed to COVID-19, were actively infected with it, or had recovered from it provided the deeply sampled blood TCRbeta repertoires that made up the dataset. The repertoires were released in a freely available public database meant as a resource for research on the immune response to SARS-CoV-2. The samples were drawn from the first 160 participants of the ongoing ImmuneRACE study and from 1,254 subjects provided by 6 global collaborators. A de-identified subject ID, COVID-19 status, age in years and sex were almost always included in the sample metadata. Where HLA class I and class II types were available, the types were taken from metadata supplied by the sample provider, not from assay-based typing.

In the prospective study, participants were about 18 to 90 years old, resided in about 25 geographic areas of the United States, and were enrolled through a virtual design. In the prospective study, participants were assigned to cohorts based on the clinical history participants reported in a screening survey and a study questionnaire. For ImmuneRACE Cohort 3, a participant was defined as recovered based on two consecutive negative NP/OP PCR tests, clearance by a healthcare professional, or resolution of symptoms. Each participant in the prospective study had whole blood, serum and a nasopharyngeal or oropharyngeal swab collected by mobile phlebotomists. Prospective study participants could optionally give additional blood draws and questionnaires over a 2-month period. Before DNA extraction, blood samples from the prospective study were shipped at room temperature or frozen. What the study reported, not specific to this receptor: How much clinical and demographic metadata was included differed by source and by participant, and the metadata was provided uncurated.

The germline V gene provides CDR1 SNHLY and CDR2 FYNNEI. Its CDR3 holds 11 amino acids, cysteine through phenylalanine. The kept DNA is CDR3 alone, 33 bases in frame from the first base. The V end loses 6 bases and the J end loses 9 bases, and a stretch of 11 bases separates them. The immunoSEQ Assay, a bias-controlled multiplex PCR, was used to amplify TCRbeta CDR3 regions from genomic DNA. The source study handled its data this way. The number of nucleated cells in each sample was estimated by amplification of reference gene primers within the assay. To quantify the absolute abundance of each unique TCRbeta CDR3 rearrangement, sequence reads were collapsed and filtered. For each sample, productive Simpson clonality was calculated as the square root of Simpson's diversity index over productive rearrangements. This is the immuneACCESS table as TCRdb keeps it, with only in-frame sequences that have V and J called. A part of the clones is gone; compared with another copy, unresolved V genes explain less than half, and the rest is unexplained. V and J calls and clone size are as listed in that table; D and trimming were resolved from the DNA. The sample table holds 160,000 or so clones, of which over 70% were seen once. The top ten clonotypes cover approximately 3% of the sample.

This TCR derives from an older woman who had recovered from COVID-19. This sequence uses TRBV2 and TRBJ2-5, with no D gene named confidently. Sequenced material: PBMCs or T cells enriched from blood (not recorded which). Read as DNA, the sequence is TGTGCCAGCAGCCTCGGGTGGGCCCAGTACTTC. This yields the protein CASSLGWAQYF.